This T cell receptor beta chain comes out of a study of molecular identifiers for immune sequencing clone quantification. Sequencing libraries of naive CD8 cells derived from roughly 20,000 to 1,000,000 sorted cells with 10%, 30% or 50% RNA. Germline V lookup: CDR1 MNHNY, CDR2 SVGAGI (reference sequence). With 2 bases removed from V and 9 bases from J, the gap between germline ends came to 10 bases. The CDR3 extends over 12 amino acids. The use of previously described methods and listed TCR primers produced the bulk TCR libraries. One entry per CDR3 protein, called by TCRdb with MiXCR from the PCR reads. The sample has 45,000 to 60,000 distinct CDR3 sequences; just over 35% are singletons. Study-wide results and limits: In naive cells, clones above 20 RNA copies held under 1% of molecules, whereas in effector cells they held over 99%. Detection of one spiked Jurkat cell's TCR RNA reportedly worked in 1 million or so naive cells.

This clonotype appeared many times. Its antigen remains unknown. The V gene is TRBV6-6, the J gene TRBJ1-1; no clear D. The origin of this receptor is a human donor in good health. Some libraries in this study had Jurkat cell RNA spiked in. Material for sequencing was naive CD8+ T cells from blood, with Jurkat cell RNA spiked in. Subset here: FACS-sorted CD8+CD4-CCR7+CD45RA+ naive T cells. The CDR3 nucleotides read TGTGCCAGCAGTTACGGTCCAGAGAAAGCTTTCTTT. Translation gives CASSYGPEKAFF.